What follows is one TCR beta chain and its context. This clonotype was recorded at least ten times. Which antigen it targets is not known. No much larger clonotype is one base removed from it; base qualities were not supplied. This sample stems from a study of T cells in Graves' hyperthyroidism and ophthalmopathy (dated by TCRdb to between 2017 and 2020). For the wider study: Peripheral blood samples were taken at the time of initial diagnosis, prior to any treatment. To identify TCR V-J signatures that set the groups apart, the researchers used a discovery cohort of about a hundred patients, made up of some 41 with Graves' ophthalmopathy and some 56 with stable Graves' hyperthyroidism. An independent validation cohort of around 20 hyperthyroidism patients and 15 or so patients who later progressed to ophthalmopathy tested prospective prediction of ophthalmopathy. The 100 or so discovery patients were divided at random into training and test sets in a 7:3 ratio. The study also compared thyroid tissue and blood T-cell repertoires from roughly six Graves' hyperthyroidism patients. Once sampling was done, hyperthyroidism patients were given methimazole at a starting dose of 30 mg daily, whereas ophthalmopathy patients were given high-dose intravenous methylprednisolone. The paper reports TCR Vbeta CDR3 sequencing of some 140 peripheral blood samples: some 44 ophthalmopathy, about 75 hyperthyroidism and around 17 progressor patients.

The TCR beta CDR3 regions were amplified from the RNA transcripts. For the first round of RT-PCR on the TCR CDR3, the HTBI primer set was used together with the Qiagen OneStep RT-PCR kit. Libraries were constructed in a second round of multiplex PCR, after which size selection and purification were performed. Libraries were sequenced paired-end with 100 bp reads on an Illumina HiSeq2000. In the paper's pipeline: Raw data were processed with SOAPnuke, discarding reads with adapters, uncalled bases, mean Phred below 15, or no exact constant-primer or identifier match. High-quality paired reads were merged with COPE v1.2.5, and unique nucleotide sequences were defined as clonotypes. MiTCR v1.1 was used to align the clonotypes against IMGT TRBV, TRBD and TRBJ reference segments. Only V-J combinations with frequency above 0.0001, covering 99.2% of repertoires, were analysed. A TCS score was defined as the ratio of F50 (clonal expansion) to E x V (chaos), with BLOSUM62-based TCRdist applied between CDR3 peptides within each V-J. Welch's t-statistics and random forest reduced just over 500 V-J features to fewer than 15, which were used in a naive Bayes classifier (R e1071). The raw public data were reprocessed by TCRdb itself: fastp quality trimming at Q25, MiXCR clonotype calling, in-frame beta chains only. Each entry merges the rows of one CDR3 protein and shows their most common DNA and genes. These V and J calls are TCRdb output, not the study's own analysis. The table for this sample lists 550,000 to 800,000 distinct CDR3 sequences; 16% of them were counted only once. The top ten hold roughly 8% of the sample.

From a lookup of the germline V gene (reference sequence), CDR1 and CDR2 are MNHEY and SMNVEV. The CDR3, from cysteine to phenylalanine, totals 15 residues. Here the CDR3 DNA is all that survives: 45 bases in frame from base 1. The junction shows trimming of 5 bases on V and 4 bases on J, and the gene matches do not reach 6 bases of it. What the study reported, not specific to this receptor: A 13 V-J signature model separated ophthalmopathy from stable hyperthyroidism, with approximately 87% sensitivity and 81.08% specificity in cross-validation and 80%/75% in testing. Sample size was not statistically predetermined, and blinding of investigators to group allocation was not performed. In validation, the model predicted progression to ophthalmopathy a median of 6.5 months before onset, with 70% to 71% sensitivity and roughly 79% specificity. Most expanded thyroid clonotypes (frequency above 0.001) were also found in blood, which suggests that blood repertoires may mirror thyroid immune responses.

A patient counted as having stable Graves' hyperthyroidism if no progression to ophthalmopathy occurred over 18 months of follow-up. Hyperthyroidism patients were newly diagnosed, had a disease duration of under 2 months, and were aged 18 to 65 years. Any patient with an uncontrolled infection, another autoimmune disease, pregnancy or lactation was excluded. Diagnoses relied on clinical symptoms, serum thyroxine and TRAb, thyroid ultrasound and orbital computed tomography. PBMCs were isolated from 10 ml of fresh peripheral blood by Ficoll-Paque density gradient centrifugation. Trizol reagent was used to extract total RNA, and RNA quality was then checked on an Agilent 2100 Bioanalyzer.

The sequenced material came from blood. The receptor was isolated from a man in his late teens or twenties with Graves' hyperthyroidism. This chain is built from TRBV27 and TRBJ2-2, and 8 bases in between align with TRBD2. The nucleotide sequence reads TGTGCCAGCAGTCCGCGAGCGGGAGTCACCGGGGAGCTGTTTTTT. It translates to CASSPRAGVTGELFF.